These 28 T cell receptor beta chains came from one sample sequenced in a study of blood T cell repertoires in COVID-19 (dated by TCRdb to 2020 to 2021). Receptor libraries were prepared by the immunoSEQ multiplex PCR assay. Entries here come from immuneACCESS through TCRdb and include only in-frame sequences with V and J called. Some clones fail to appear in such tables; in the studies checked, an unresolved V gene covers under half of the shortfall, and the cause of the remainder is unknown. The sample has about 310,000 clones on record, about nine tenths of them singletons. The top ten constitute more than 8.5% of the sample. The sequencing input was PBMCs or T cells enriched from blood (not recorded which). The receptors originated from a young woman who had recovered from COVID-19.

J is TRBJ2-7 and V is TRBV6-6, with 11 positions matching TRBD2. From germline, CDR1 is MNHNY and CDR2 SVGAGI (reference sequence). CDR3 size: 15 residues. Unmatched junction bases numbered 9, after V lost 4 bases and J lost 7 bases. CDR3 in amino acids: CASSFVLAGGGEQYF. Written as DNA, the CDR3 is TGTGCCAGCAGTTTTGTGCTAGCGGGGGGCGGGGAGCAGTACTTC.

This clone was counted at least ten times. Here the CDR3 DNA reads TGTGCCAGCAGCAGCCGGGACTACCCCTACAATGAGCAGTTCTTC. Translation: CASSSRDYPYNEQFF. The chain combines TRBV6-5 with TRBJ2-1, with TRBD2 matching 7 bases. V was pared by 6 bases and J by 2 bases, with 7 bases of the junction left unmatched. The CDR3 runs 15 residues. Germline CDR1 MNHEY, CDR2 SVGAGI.

The V call is TRBV10-3, the J call TRBJ1-1; 10 positions match TRBD1. The CDR3 covers 15 residues. Per germline, CDR1 ENHRY and CDR2 SYGVKD. The V segment lost 4 bases and the J segment 3 bases; nucleotides outside the gene matches: 5. Written as DNA, the CDR3 is TGTGCCATCAGTGGCCGAGGACAGGGGGACACTGAAGCTTTCTTT. It yields the protein CAISGRGQGDTEAFF.

Turning to this clone: A read error may be the cause here, since a much bigger clone is one base away. The chain carries TRBV4-2 and TRBJ2-3; 10 bases align to TRBD2. Germline lookup yields CDR1 LGHNA and CDR2 YNFKEQ. The CDR3 runs 15 residues. With V trimmed by 5 bases and J by 0 bases, 2 bases remained unmatched. CDR3 amino acids: CASSETSGSTDTQYF. The CDR3 DNA sequence: TGTGCCAGCAGCGAGACTAGCGGGAGCACAGATACGCAGTATTTT.

The chain uses TRBV5-4 and TRBJ1-6, with 10 bases matching TRBD1. The CDR3 length is 16 residues. Germline assignment: CDR1 SGHNT and CDR2 YYREEE (reference sequence). Trimming cost V 4 bases and J 7 bases; bases outside gene matches: 8. DNA of the CDR3: TGTGCCAGCAGCCGGGTGGGGACAGGGGAGAATTCACCCCTCCACTTT. Its translation is CASSRVGTGENSPLHF.

The genes are TRBV27 and TRBJ2-1; the D is unclear. Germline CDR1 is MNHEY and CDR2 is SMNVEV (reference sequence). V was shortened by 3 bases and J by 1 base, with 7 bases between the two germline ends. CDR3 size: 14 residues. CDR3 nucleotides: TGTGCCAGCAGTTTGACATCATCCTACAATGAGCAGTTCTTC. Encoded protein: CASSLTSSYNEQFF.

The chain employs TRBV6-2 or TRBV6-3 and TRBJ2-3, with 9 nucleotides matching TRBD2. Trimming took 2 bases from V and 3 from J; bases not matched to a gene: 12. The CDR3 extends over 18 amino acids. Germline CDR1 is MNHEY and CDR2 is SVGEGT. This CDR3 reads CASSYLRTSVVRTDTQYF. The CDR3 DNA follows: TGTGCCAGCAGTTACCTGAGGACTAGCGTTGTTCGTACAGATACGCAGTATTTT.

The chain has TRBV21-1 and TRBJ1-5. TRBV21-1 is a documented pseudogene. CDR3 length equals 14 residues. As DNA, the CDR3 is TGTGCCAGCAGCCCTATCGGGGTTTATGGGCCCCAGCATTTT. This encodes CASSPIGVYGPQHF.

The chain recombines TRBV6-5 with TRBJ2-1; 11 bases align to TRBD2. The CDR3 is made up of 15 amino acids. Germline loops: CDR1 MNHEY, CDR2 SVGAGI. The J segment lost 10 bases and the V segment lost 4 bases, leaving 9 bases of the junction unmatched. The DNA of the CDR3 is TGTGCCAGCAGTTCTCTTAGCGGGAGGGCCTTCGAGCAGTTCTTC. Its protein product is CASSSLSGRAFEQFF.

The gene calls are TRBV5-6 and TRBJ1-2, with D hard to call. Deletions cut 1 base from V and 3 bases from J, with 7 bases between. The CDR3 consists of 13 residues. The germline V gene has CDR1 SGHDT and CDR2 YYEEEE. The CDR3 sequence: CASSLLSDYGYTF. CDR3 coding DNA: TGTGCCAGCAGCTTGTTGTCAGACTATGGCTACACCTTC.

Only one count was recorded for this clone. The V gene is TRBV6-2 or TRBV6-3, the J gene TRBJ2-1, with TRBD1 as a possible D gene (5 bases). The V gene lost 2 bases and the J gene lost 3 bases, with 8 bases spanning the gap. Germline V gives CDR1 MNHEY, CDR2 SVGEGT. This CDR3 has 14 residues. The CDR3 reads CASSYSRVYNEQFF. DNA of the CDR3: TGTGCCAGCAGTTACAGCAGGGTCTACAATGAGCAGTTCTTC.

The chain couples TRBV18 to TRBJ2-4; D might be TRBD2 (6 bases). This CDR3 contains 14 residues. Germline CDR1 and CDR2: KGHSH and LQKENI. The V end lost 6 bases, the J end lost 6 bases, and 15 bases lay between the germline ends. The CDR3 here is CASSPLGGGNIQYF. In nucleotides, the CDR3 is TGTGCCAGCTCGCCCCTGGGAGGCGGAAACATTCAGTACTTC.

This clone turned up a few times. The chain has TRBV19 and TRBJ2-1; 8 positions match TRBD2. The V gene's germline CDR1 is LNHDA and CDR2 SQIVND (reference sequence). CDR3 length: 15 amino acids. V lost 3 bases and J lost 4; bases outside the gene matches: 5. CDR3 in amino acids: CASSISLAVYNEQFF. For the CDR3, the DNA is TGTGCCAGTAGTATCTCACTAGCGGTGTACAATGAGCAGTTCTTC.

J is TRBJ2-4 and V is TRBV11-2; D unclear. This CDR3 region has 10 residues. CDR1 and CDR2 (germline): SGHAT, FQNNGV. V lost 6 bases and J 7 bases, leaving 4 bases between the germline ends. The CDR3 here is CASSSNIQYF. For the CDR3, the DNA is TGTGCCAGCAGTTCGAACATTCAGTACTTC.

The chain couples TRBV20-1 to TRBJ2-7; D call uncertain. V shed 4 bases and J shed 6 bases, with 10 bases lying between them. Germline values: CDR1 DFQATT, CDR2 SNEGSKA (reference sequence). The CDR3 has 11 residues. CDR3: CSAMHGSEQYF. As DNA, the CDR3 is TGCAGTGCTATGCACGGGTCCGAGCAGTACTTC.

The chain is built from TRBV3-1 (or the pseudogene TRBV3-2) and TRBJ2-3, with 7 bases fitting TRBD1. The germline gives CDR1 LGHDT, CDR2 YNNKEL (reference sequence). The V and J ends lost 1 base and 2 bases, in that order; junction bases with no gene match: 9. This CDR3 is built from 17 residues. CDR3 sequence (DNA): TGTGCCAGCAGCCAAGGCCTTTGGGACAGAGACACAGATACGCAGTATTTT. Translation gives CASSQGLWDRDTDTQYF.

The rearrangement joins TRBV28 to TRBJ1-3; D remains ambiguous. Germline V gives CDR1 MDHEN, CDR2 SYDVKM. The CDR3 runs to 17 residues. The V end lost 3 bases, the J end lost 0 bases, and 15 bases lay between the germline ends. CDR3 in DNA: TGTGCCAGCAGTTTTTGGTCTAGTGTCCGCTCTGGAAACACCATATATTTT. It codes for CASSFWSSVRSGNTIYF. Together with reference TRBV28 and TRBJ1-3, the CDR3 gives the full variable domain: DVKVTQSSRYLVKRTGEKVFLECVQDMDHENMFWYRQDPGLGLRLIYFSYDVKMKEKGDIPEGYSVSREKKERFSLILESASTNQTSMYLCASSFWSSVRSGNTIYFGEGSWLTVV.

The gene calls are TRBV2 and TRBJ2-2, with D unresolved. The CDR3 consists of 14 residues. Germline V gene lookup returns CDR1 SNHLY and CDR2 FYNNEI. Trimming took off 5 bases at V and 0 bases at J, with 7 bases between the two ends. This chain's CDR3 is CASSQEPNTGELFF. The CDR3, as DNA: TGTGCCAGCAGTCAGGAACCGAACACCGGGGAGCTGTTTTTT.

J is TRBJ1-2 and V is TRBV7-9, with D unresolved. V lost 1 base and J 8 bases, leaving 17 bases between the germline ends. This CDR3 spans 15 amino acids. Germline V gene sequence: CDR1 SEHNR, CDR2 FQNEAQ (reference sequence). CDR3 in DNA: TGTGCCAGCAGCTTAGTCGCGGGCGAAGGCCGGGGCTACACCTTC. Protein product: CASSLVAGEGRGYTF.

This chain uses TRBV7-2 with TRBJ2-1; 12 positions match TRBD2. CDR1 and CDR2 (germline): SGHTA, FQGNSA. CDR3 length: 15 amino acids. V lost 5 bases, J lost 7 bases, and 6 bases stayed unmatched. The CDR3, as DNA: TGTGCCAGCAGCCTAACTAGCGGGAGGATAAATGAGCAGTTCTTC. Its translation is CASSLTSGRINEQFF.

The CDR3 DNA sequence: TGTGCCAGCAGTGATGTGGGAGGGGCGGTAAACTACGAGCAGTACTTC. Its translation is CASSDVGGAVNYEQYF. V and J are TRBV2 and TRBJ2-7, with 7 bases lining up with TRBD2. Germline V CDR1 and CDR2: SNHLY, FYNNEI. The CDR3 runs to 16 residues. Germline trimming cut 3 bases from V and 3 bases from J; bases unmatched to any gene: 11.

V gene TRBV5-1 combines with J gene TRBJ1-2; 9 bases agree with TRBD1. This CDR3 comprises 14 residues. V trimming: 3 bases; J trimming: 2 bases; junction bases outside the gene matches: 2. The V gene's germline CDR1 is SGHRS and CDR2 YFSETQ. CDR3 amino acids: CASSSDRGNYGYTF. CDR3 nucleotide sequence: TGCGCCAGCAGCTCCGACAGGGGGAACTATGGCTACACCTTC. Looking up the rest from reference TRBV5-1 and TRBJ1-2 gives the full variable domain: KAGVTQTPRYLIKTRGQQVTLSCSPISGHRSVSWYQQTPGQGLQFLFEYFSETQRNKGNFPGRFSGRQFSNSRSEMNVSTLELGDSALYLCASSSDRGNYGYTFGSGTRLTVV.

V usage is TRBV2 and J usage is TRBJ1-2, with 9 bases aligning to TRBD1. Germline V gives CDR1 SNHLY, CDR2 FYNNEI. The length of the CDR3 is 14 residues. V shed 5 bases, J shed 5 bases, and the junction held 6 bases outside the gene matches. Here the CDR3 DNA reads TGTGCCAGCAGTAAAGACAGGGGGTCTTATGGCTACACCTTC. It is translated as CASSKDRGSYGYTF.

This chain links TRBV4-3 with TRBJ2-5; 8 bases line up with TRBD2. Germline CDR1 and CDR2: LGHNA and YSLEER. The CDR3 runs 16 residues. The J segment lost 5 bases and the V segment lost 1 base, leaving 9 bases of the junction unmatched. The DNA of the CDR3 is TGCGCCAGCAGCCAAGTCGCTGCCGGGGGGGTGGAGACCCAGTACTTC. Its translation is CASSQVAAGGVETQYF.

This chain joins TRBV19 and TRBJ2-3, with TRBD2 matching 8 bases. Trimming cost V 3 bases and J 5 bases; bases outside gene matches: 7. In germline, CDR1 is LNHDA, CDR2 SQIVND (reference sequence). CDR3 size: 15 residues. For the CDR3, the DNA is TGTGCCAGTAGTATTGAGCGGGAGATAGGAGATACGCAGTATTTT. Translating gives CASSIEREIGDTQYF.

V is TRBV13 and J is TRBJ2-1; TRBD2 agrees at 10 bases. CDR3 size: 16 residues. Unmatched junction bases numbered 5, after V lost 1 base and J lost 5 bases. Per germline, CDR1 PRHDT and CDR2 FYEKMQ (reference sequence). The CDR3 coding sequence is TGTGCCAGCAGCTTAGTTCCTAGCGGGAGAGACAATGAGCAGTTCTTC. It is translated as CASSLVPSGRDNEQFF.

The chain joins TRBV6-5 to TRBJ2-7, with 9 positions matching TRBD2. V gave up 6 bases and J gave up 0 bases; unmatched junction bases: 6. Germline V gives CDR1 MNHEY, CDR2 SVGAGI. The CDR3 sequence is 15 residues long. The CDR3 is CASRRVSGSSYEQYF. CDR3 coding DNA: TGTGCCAGCAGAAGAGTTAGCGGGAGCTCCTACGAGCAGTACTTC.

J is TRBJ2-7 and V is TRBV3-1 (or the pseudogene TRBV3-2), with D possibly matching TRBD1 (5 bases). The CDR3 length is 15 residues. Looked up from germline, CDR1 is LGHDT and CDR2 is YNNKEL (reference sequence). V lost 3 bases and J 2 bases, leaving 14 bases between the germline ends. Here the CDR3 DNA reads TGTGCCAGCAGCCAGTCAGGACACACAGCCTACGAGCAGTACTTC. Its protein product is CASSQSGHTAYEQYF.